This T cell receptor beta chain was profiled in a study of blood T cells in healthy people across ages. The authors ran a second PCR of about 7 to 12 cycles using a sample-barcoded 5' primer and a J-beta primer mix. TCRdb itself ran the 5' RACE reads through MiXCR, one entry per CDR3 protein. The data contain 800,000 to 900,000 distinct CDR3 sequences, about 59% of them seen just once; the ten biggest clones take up about 30%. Germline-derived CDR1 and CDR2 are MNHEY and SVGEGT. V was shortened by 10 bases and J by 3 bases, with 9 bases between the two germline ends. This CDR3 comprises 11 residues. Sequencing was carried out using blood. This TCR came from a young man in good health. The rearrangement joins TRBV6-2 or TRBV6-3 to TRBJ2-5; D gene unclear. The CDR3 protein is CATLSEETQYF. As DNA, the CDR3 is TGTGCCACCCTTTCTGAAGAGACCCAGTACTTC.